This TCR beta chain originates from a study of T cell changes during pregnancy in multiple sclerosis. In germline, CDR1 is SGHRS, CDR2 YFSETQ. This CDR3 is built from 14 residues. V lost 0 bases and J lost 8, with 11 bases in between. Produced via immunoSEQ multiplex PCR; TCRdb's table is partial and in-frame only. The table lists about 57,000 clones, approximately 90% of them singletons. This clone was seen just once. The clonotype was recovered from a female donor in good health, enrolled as a control in a pregnancy study. This rearrangement joins TRBV5-1 to TRBJ2-2, with a tentative D call TRBD1 (5 bases). Source: peripheral blood, taken after pregnancy. The CDR3 coding sequence is TGCGCCAGCAGCTTGGCCCAGGGTAGAGGGGAGCTGTTTTTT. The encoded protein is CASSLAQGRGELFF.